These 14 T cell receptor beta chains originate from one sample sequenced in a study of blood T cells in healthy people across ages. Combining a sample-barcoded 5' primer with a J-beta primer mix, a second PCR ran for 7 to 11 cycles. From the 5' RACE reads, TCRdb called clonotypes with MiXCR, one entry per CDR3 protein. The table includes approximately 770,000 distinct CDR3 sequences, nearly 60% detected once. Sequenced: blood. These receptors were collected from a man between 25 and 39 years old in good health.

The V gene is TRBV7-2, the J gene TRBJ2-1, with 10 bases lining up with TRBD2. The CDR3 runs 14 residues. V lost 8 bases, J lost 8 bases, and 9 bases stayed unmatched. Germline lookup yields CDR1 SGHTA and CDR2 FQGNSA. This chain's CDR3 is CASFRLAGGYEQFF. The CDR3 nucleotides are TGTGCCAGCTTTAGATTAGCGGGAGGCTATGAGCAGTTCTTC.

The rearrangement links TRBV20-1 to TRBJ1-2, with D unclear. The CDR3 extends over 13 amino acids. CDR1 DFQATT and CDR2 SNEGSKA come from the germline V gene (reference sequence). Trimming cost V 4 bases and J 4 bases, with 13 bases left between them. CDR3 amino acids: CSATEGASYGYTF. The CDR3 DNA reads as TGCAGTGCTACCGAGGGAGCTAGCTATGGCTACACCTTC.

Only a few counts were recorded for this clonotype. The DNA for the CDR3 is TGTGCCAGCAGCCGGGGACAGAACTACGAGCAGTACTTC. It codes for CASSRGQNYEQYF. The gene calls are TRBV7-2 and TRBJ2-7, with 7 bases that match TRBD1. Germline CDR1 SGHTA, CDR2 FQGNSA. The CDR3 has 13 amino acids. Trimming removed 5 bases from V and 3 bases from J; junction bases left unmatched: 4.

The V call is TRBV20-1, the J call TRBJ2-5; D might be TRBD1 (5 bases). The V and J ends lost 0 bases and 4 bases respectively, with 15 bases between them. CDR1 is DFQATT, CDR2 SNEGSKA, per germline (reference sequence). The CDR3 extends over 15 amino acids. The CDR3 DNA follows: TGCAGTGCTAGAGATCATATTTGGGGCGTAGAGACCCAGTACTTC. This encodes CSARDHIWGVETQYF.

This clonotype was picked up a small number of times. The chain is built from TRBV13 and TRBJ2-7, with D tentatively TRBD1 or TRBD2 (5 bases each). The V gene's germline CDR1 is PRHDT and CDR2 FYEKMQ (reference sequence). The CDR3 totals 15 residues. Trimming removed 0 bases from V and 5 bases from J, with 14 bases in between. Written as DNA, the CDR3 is TGTGCCAGCAGCTTAGGTTGGGGACGCATCCACGAGCAGTACTTC. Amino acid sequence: CASSLGWGRIHEQYF. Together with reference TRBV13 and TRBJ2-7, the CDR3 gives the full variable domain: AAGVIQSPRHLIKEKRETATLKCYPIPRHDTVYWYQQGPGQDPQFLISFYEKMQSDKGSIPDRFSAQQFSDYHSELNMSSLELGDSALYFCASSLGWGRIHEQYFGPGTRLTVT.

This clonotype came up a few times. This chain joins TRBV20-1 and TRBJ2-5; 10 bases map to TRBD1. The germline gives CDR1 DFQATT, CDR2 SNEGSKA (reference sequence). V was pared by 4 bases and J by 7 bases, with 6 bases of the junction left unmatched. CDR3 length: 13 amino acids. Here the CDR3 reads CSAKGQGRGTQYF. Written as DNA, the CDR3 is TGCAGTGCTAAGGGACAGGGGAGGGGGACCCAGTACTTC.

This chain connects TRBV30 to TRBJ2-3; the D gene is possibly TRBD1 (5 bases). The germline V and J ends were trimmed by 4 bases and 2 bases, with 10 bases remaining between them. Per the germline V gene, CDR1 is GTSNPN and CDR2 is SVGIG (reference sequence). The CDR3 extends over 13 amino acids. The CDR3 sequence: CAWNRNSTDTQYF. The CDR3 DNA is TGTGCCTGGAACAGGAATTCCACAGATACGCAGTATTTT.

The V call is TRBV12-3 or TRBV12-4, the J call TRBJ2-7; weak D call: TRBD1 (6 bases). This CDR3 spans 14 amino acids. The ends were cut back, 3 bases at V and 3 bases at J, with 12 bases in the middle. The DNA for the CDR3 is TGTGCCAGCAGTTTTAAAGGGGGTCTCTACGAGCAGTACTTC. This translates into CASSFKGGLYEQYF.

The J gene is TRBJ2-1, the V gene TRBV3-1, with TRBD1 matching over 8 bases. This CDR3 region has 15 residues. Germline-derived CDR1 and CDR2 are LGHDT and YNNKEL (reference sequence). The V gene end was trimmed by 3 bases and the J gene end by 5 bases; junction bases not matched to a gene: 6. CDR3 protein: CASSHYGTGNNEQFF. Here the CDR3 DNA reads TGTGCCAGCAGCCATTACGGGACAGGCAACAATGAGCAGTTCTTC.

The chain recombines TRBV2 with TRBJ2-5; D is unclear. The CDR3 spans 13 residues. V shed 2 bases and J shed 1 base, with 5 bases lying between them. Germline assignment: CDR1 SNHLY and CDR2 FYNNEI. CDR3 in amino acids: CASSEFAQETQYF. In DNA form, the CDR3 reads TGTGCCAGCAGTGAATTTGCCCAAGAGACCCAGTACTTC. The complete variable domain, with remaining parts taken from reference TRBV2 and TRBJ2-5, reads EPEVTQTPSHQVTQMGQEVILRCVPISNHLYFYWYRQILGQKVEFLVSFYNNEISEKSEIFDDQFSVERPDGSNFTLKIRSTKLEDSAMYFCASSEFAQETQYFGPGTRLLVL.

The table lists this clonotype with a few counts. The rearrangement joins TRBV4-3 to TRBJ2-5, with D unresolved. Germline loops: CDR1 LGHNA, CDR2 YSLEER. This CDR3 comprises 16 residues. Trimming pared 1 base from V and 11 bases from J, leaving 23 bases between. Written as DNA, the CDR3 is TGCGCCAGCAGCCAAGGTCTGTGGGCCGCTTCGTCAGAGCAGTACTTC. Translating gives CASSQGLWAASSEQYF.

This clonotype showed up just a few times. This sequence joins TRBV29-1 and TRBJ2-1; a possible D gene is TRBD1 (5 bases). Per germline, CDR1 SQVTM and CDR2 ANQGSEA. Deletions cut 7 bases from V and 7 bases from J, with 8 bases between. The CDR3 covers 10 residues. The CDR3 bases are TGCAGCGGGGGCTGGAATGAGCAGTTCTTC. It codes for CSGGWNEQFF.

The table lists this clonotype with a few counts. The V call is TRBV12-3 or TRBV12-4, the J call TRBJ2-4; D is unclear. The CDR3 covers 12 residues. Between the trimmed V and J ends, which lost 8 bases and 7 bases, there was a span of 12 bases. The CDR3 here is CASRRGYNIQYF. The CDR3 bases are TGTGCCAGCCGGAGAGGTTATAACATTCAGTACTTC.

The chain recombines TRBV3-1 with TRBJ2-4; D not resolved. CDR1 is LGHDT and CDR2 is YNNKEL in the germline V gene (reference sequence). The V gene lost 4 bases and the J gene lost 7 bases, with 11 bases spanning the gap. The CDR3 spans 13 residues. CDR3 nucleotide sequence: TGTGCCAGCAGCCCCCCGGGTTCGAACATTCAGTACTTC. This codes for CASSPPGSNIQYF.